The 26 T cell receptor beta chains below were found in one sample sequenced in a study of T cell responses to AZD1222 COVID-19 vaccine. Profiling relied on immunoSEQ multiplex PCR, and the TCRdb table lists in-frame clones only, not all of them. The sample yields tens of thousands of clones, around 91% seen once. This material consisted of peripheral blood, taken on day 0 of MenACWY control vaccination. The receptors here all came from an adult in good health.

The chain carries TRBV5-6 and TRBJ2-5; TRBD2 might be the D (6 bases). The CDR3 runs 14 residues. Trimming left V 1 base short and J 5 bases short, with 12 bases between. The germline gives CDR1 SGHDT, CDR2 YYEEEE. The chain's CDR3 is CASSLWGDWETQYF. CDR3 DNA sequence: TGTGCCAGCAGCTTGTGGGGGGATTGGGAGACCCAGTACTTC.

This chain joins TRBV28 and TRBJ1-1; D may be TRBD1 (6 bases). The CDR3 length is 13 residues. Germline assignment: CDR1 MDHEN and CDR2 SYDVKM. V was pared by 4 bases and J by 10 bases, with 16 bases between. The CDR3 spells CASSSGAAYVAFF. In nucleotides, the CDR3 is TGTGCCAGCAGTTCAGGGGCCGCCTATGTAGCTTTCTTT.

The genes are TRBV6-2 or TRBV6-3 and TRBJ1-5; 8 bases are a match to TRBD1. Trimming at V came to 4 bases and at J to 11 bases, leaving 7 bases not matched to a gene. Germline CDR1 reads MNHEY; CDR2 reads SVGEGT. CDR3 length: 13 residues. The CDR3 sequence is CASSSTGQGTQHF. In DNA form, the CDR3 reads TGTGCCAGCAGTTCTACCGGACAGGGCACCCAGCATTTT.

This CDR3 reads CASSYGGYEKLFF. For the CDR3, the DNA is TGTGCCAGCAGTTACGGAGGTTATGAAAAACTGTTTTTT. The J gene is TRBJ1-4, the V gene TRBV12-3 or TRBV12-4; D not resolved. CDR3 length: 13 amino acids. V lost 4 bases, J lost 6 bases, and 9 bases lay in between.

V usage is TRBV27 and J usage is TRBJ2-7; D unclear. The CDR3 covers 12 residues. Germline CDR1 MNHEY, CDR2 SMNVEV (reference sequence). Deletions cut 6 bases from V and 0 bases from J, with 6 bases between. The chain's CDR3 is CASRSLSYEQYF. CDR3 sequence (DNA): TGTGCCAGCAGATCTCTCTCCTACGAGCAGTACTTC.

The rearrangement uses TRBV19 and TRBJ1-3; 9 nucleotides align to TRBD1. V was clipped by 8 bases and J by 2 bases; unmatched bases: 4. The CDR3 has 14 residues. Germline V CDR1 and CDR2: LNHDA, SQIVND (reference sequence). CDR3 coding DNA: TGTGCCAGTGCACAGGGGGCGACTGGAAACACCATATATTTT. Its translation: CASAQGATGNTIYF.

The chain is built from TRBV6-6 and TRBJ1-2; no firm D call. CDR3 length: 15 residues. Germline CDR1 and CDR2: MNHNY and SVGAGI (reference sequence). Trimming stripped 7 bases from V and 4 bases from J, with 19 bases between. CDR3 loop: CASTTSDRIGYGYTF. CDR3 nucleotide sequence: TGTGCCAGCACCACTTCGGACCGGATCGGCTATGGCTACACCTTC.

The CDR3 spells CASSINWAGTQYF. CDR3 nucleotide sequence: TGTGCCAGTAGTATAAACTGGGCGGGGACCCAGTACTTC. This chain links TRBV19 with TRBJ2-5; D is perhaps TRBD2 (5 bases). Germline V lookup: CDR1 LNHDA, CDR2 SQIVND (reference sequence). CDR3 length: 13 amino acids. V was trimmed by 2 bases and J by 7 bases, leaving 11 bases between them.

The chain is built from TRBV28 and TRBJ2-7; a possible D gene is TRBD2 (5 bases). Looked up from germline, CDR1 is MDHEN and CDR2 is SYDVKM. The CDR3 is made up of 13 amino acids. V lost 5 bases and J lost 3, with 11 bases in between. The CDR3 protein is CASSAPGYYEQYF. CDR3 in DNA: TGTGCCAGCAGTGCCCCGGGGTACTACGAGCAGTACTTC.

This sequence joins TRBV9 and TRBJ2-1, with 13 bases identical to TRBD2. The germline CDR1 and CDR2 sequences are SGDLS and YYNGEE. V lost 4 bases and J lost 3; bases outside the gene matches: 4. This CDR3 spans 16 amino acids. CDR3 DNA: TGTGCCAGCAGCCCTCGGACTAGCGGGAGCTACAATGAGCAGTTCTTC. It is translated as CASSPRTSGSYNEQFF.

CDR3 DNA sequence: TGTGCCAGCAGAACAGGGGCGGGTCAGCCCCAGCATTTT. It codes for CASRTGAGQPQHF. This rearrangement joins TRBV28 to TRBJ1-5, with 7 bases matching TRBD1. CDR1 and CDR2 from the germline V gene are MDHEN and SYDVKM. The ends lost 6 bases at V and 6 bases at J; junction bases unmatched: 5. The CDR3 runs to 13 residues.

The V gene is TRBV4-3, the J gene TRBJ1-3; D gene ambiguous. Trimming left V 2 bases short and J 0 bases short, with 17 bases between. Germline V gene lookup returns CDR1 LGHNA and CDR2 YSLEER. The CDR3 runs 18 residues. Here the CDR3 reads CASSQMDPTGYSGNTIYF. The CDR3 nucleotides are TGCGCCAGCAGCCAAATGGACCCGACTGGTTACTCTGGAAACACCATATATTTT.

The rearrangement uses TRBV6-4 and TRBJ1-4; D remains unclear. This CDR3 contains 12 residues. Germline V lookup: CDR1 MRHNA, CDR2 SNTAGT. The CDR3: CDRVRGNEKLFF. As DNA, the CDR3 is TGTGACAGAGTCCGCGGGAATGAAAAACTGTTTTTT.

This chain links TRBV25-1 with TRBJ1-5, with D uncertain. The germline CDR1 and CDR2 sequences are MGHDK and SYGVNS. Trimming pared 2 bases from V and 3 bases from J, leaving 8 bases between. CDR3 length equals 14 residues. The CDR3 nucleotides are TGTGCCAGCAGTGAAGCTGGTAACAATCAGCCCCAGCATTTT. Amino acids: CASSEAGNNQPQHF.

The chain joins TRBV11-2 to TRBJ2-7; D is ambiguous. Germline lookup yields CDR1 SGHAT and CDR2 FQNNGV. There are 16 residues in the CDR3. The V gene lost 0 bases and the J gene lost 0 bases, with 12 bases spanning the gap. The CDR3 nucleotides read TGTGCCAGCAGCTTAGAGGGCCAGGTCTCCTCCTACGAGCAGTACTTC. Protein sequence: CASSLEGQVSSYEQYF. The whole variable domain, filled in from reference TRBV11-2 and TRBJ2-7, reads EAGVAQSPRYKIIEKRQSVAFWCNPISGHATLYWYQQILGQGPKLLIQFQNNGVVDDSQLPKDRFSAERLKGVDSTLKIQPAKLEDSAVYLCASSLEGQVSSYEQYFGPGTRLTVT.

The chain joins TRBV18 to TRBJ1-1; D gene uncertain. V lost 1 base and J 3 bases, leaving 12 bases between the germline ends. From germline, CDR1 is KGHSH and CDR2 LQKENI. This CDR3 comprises 15 residues. In nucleotides, the CDR3 is TGTGCCAGCTCACCACTAGAACAGAGACACACTGAAGCTTTCTTT. Amino acid sequence: CASSPLEQRHTEAFF.

V gene TRBV7-9 combines with J gene TRBJ2-2; possibly TRBD1 or TRBD2 for D (5 bases each). V lost 1 base to trimming and J lost 3 bases, with 9 bases between them. This CDR3 is 15 amino acids long. Germline CDR1 and CDR2: SEHNR and FQNEAQ (reference sequence). CDR3 nucleotide sequence: TGTGCCAGCAGCTTAGATCTGGGGGACACCGGGGAGCTGTTTTTT. It specifies CASSLDLGDTGELFF.

This clone was counted only a few times. This chain joins TRBV14 and TRBJ2-1; no definite D call. The V gene lost 0 bases and the J gene lost 12 bases, with 18 bases spanning the gap. The length of the CDR3 is 15 residues. Germline V CDR1 and CDR2: SGHDN, FVKESK. The CDR3 DNA reads as TGTGCCAGCAGCCAAGACCCCGCCCGGCTCGGATCGCAGTTCTTC. This translates into CASSQDPARLGSQFF.

The J gene is TRBJ2-7, the V gene TRBV19; 8 bases align to TRBD1. The CDR3 loop spans 16 amino acids. With V trimmed by 3 bases and J by 4 bases, 11 bases remained unmatched. Germline CDR1 LNHDA, CDR2 SQIVND (reference sequence). The chain's CDR3 is CASSIGGQGSLYEQYF. Here the CDR3 DNA reads TGTGCCAGTAGTATTGGCGGACAGGGCTCACTTTACGAGCAGTACTTC. Filled out from reference TRBV19 and TRBJ2-7, the complete variable domain reads DGGITQSPKYLFRKEGQNVTLSCEQNLNHDAMYWYRQDPGQGLRLIYYSQIVNDFQKGDIAEGYSVSREKKESFPLTVTSAQKNPTAFYLCASSIGGQGSLYEQYFGPGTRLTVT.

As for this clone: Mismatch with germline at one junction end may stem from a read error. The chain carries TRBV7-7 and TRBJ1-5, with 7 bases aligning to TRBD1. Per germline, CDR1 SSHAT and CDR2 FNYEAQ (reference sequence). The CDR3 extends over 17 amino acids. The CDR3 here is CASSLAGQDTGNQPQHF. In DNA, the CDR3 is TGTGCTAGCAGCTTGGCCGGACAGGATACCGGCAATCAGCCCCAGCATTTT.

V usage is TRBV15 and J usage is TRBJ1-1; the D gene is possibly TRBD1 (6 bases). CDR3 size: 15 residues. Between the trimmed V and J ends, which lost 3 bases and 1 base, there was a span of 12 bases. Germline V gene data show CDR1 as LNHNV and CDR2 as YYDKDF (reference sequence). The CDR3 protein is CATSRGGLGNTEAFF. CDR3 bases: TGTGCCACCAGCAGGGGGGGCCTCGGGAACACTGAAGCTTTCTTT.

The CDR3 here is CASRQGQGYYNEQFF. Here the CDR3 DNA reads TGTGCCAGCAGACAGGGACAGGGGTACTACAATGAGCAGTTCTTC. The J gene is TRBJ2-1, the V gene TRBV6-5, with 10 positions matching TRBD1. The junction had 5 bases not matched to a gene; V was cut back by 6 bases and J by 3 bases. From germline, CDR1 is MNHEY and CDR2 SVGAGI. The CDR3 loop spans 15 amino acids.

This chain connects TRBV5-1 to TRBJ2-1, with 7 bases aligning to TRBD1. In germline, CDR1 is SGHRS, CDR2 YFSETQ. V was pared by 4 bases and J by 5 bases, with 9 bases of the junction left unmatched. This CDR3 is built from 15 residues. The CDR3 loop reads CASSAGDRDDNEQFF. CDR3 nucleotide sequence: TGCGCCAGCAGCGCGGGTGACAGGGACGACAATGAGCAGTTCTTC.

The rearrangement links TRBV18 to TRBJ1-1; 9 positions match TRBD1. The CDR3 totals 14 residues. Per germline, CDR1 KGHSH and CDR2 LQKENI. The V and J ends lost 2 bases and 4 bases, in that order; junction bases with no gene match: 2. CDR3 DNA: TGTGCCAGCTCACCAGAGACAGGGGGCACTGAAGCTTTCTTT. This codes for CASSPETGGTEAFF.

The rearrangement uses TRBV7-8 and TRBJ2-2; D ambiguous. Trimming cost V 5 bases and J 6 bases, with 7 bases left between them. Germline values: CDR1 SGHVS, CDR2 FQNEAQ. The CDR3 sequence is 12 residues long. CDR3 sequence: CASSRVAGELFF. DNA of the CDR3: TGTGCCAGCAGCCGGGTGGCCGGGGAGCTGTTTTTT.

Concerning this clone: The junction differs from germline at one of its ends, possibly a read error. The CDR3 is CASSEVGRDSLF. CDR3 in DNA: TGTGCCAGCAGTGAAGTGGGCAGGGACTCCCTCTTC. The rearrangement links TRBV6-1 to TRBJ2-7, with D tentatively TRBD2 (6 bases). The germline gives CDR1 MNHNS, CDR2 SASEGT. This CDR3 is 12 amino acids long.